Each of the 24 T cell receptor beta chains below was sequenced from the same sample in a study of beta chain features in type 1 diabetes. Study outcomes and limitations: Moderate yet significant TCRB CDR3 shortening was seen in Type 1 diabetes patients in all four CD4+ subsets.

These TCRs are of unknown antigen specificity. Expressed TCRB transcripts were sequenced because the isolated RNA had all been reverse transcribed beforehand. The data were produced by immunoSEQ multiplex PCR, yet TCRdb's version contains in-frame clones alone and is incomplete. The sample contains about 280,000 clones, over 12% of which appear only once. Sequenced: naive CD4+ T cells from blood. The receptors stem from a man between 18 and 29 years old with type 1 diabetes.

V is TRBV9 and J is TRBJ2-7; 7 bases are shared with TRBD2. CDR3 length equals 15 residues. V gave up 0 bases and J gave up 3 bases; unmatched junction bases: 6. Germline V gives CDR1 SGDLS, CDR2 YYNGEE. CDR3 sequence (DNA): TGTGCCAGCAGCGTAGCTGGGGGGGACGGCTACGAGCAGTACTTC. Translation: CASSVAGGDGYEQYF. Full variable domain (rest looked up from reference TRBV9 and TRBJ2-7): DSGVTQTPKHLITATGQRVTLRCSPRSGDLSVYWYQQSLDQGLQFLIQYYNGEERAKGNILERFSAQQFPDLHSELNLSSLELGDSALYFCASSVAGGDGYEQYFGPGTRLTVT.

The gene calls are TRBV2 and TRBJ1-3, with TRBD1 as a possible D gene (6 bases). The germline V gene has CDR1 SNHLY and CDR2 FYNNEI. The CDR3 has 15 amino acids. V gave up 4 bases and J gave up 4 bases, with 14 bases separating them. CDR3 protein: CASSAEAGVGNTIYF. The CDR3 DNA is TGTGCCAGCAGTGCAGAGGCAGGGGTAGGAAACACCATATATTTT.

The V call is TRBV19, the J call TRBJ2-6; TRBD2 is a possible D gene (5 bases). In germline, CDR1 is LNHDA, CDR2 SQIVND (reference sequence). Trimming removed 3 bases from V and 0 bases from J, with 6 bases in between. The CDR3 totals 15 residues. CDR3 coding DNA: TGTGCCAGTAGTATCGGGATCTCTGGGGCCAACGTCCTGACTTTC. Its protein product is CASSIGISGANVLTF.

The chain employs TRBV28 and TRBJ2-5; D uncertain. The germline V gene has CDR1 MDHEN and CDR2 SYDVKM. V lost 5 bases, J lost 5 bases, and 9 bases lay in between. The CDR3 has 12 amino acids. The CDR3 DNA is TGTGCCAGCAGTCCCCCCCGGGAGACCCAGTACTTC. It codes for CASSPPRETQYF.

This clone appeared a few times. CDR3 DNA sequence: TGCGCCAGCAGCAGACAGGGGGCGGATGGCTACACCTTC. This encodes CASSRQGADGYTF. V is TRBV5-1 and J is TRBJ1-2, with TRBD1 matching 10 bases. CDR1 and CDR2 (germline): SGHRS, YFSETQ. Losses at the gene ends were 4 bases for V and 6 bases for J; bases not matched to a gene: 3. This CDR3 spans 13 amino acids.

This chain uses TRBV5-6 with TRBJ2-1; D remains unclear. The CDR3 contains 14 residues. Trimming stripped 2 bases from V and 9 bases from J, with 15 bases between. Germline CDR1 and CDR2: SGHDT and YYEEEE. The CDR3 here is CASSFRRDTAEQFF. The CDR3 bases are TGTGCCAGCAGCTTTAGGAGAGATACGGCTGAGCAGTTCTTC.

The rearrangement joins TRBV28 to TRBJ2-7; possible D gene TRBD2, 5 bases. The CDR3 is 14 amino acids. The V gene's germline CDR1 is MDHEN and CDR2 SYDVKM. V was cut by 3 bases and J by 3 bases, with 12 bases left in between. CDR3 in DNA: TGTGCCAGCAGTTTGTCCGGCGAGGGCTACGAGCAGTACTTC. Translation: CASSLSGEGYEQYF.

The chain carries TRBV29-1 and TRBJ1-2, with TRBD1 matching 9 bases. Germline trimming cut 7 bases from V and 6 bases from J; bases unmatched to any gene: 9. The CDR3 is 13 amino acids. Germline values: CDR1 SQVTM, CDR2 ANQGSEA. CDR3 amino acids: CSASRGQGDGYTF. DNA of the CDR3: TGCAGCGCCAGCAGGGGACAGGGAGATGGCTACACCTTC.

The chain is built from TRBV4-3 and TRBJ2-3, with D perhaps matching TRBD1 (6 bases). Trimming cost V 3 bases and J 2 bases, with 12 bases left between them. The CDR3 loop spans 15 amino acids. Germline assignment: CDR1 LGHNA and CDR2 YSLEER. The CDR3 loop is CASSQGASDTDTQYF. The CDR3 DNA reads TGCGCCAGCAGCCAGGGGGCCTCGGACACAGATACGCAGTATTTT.

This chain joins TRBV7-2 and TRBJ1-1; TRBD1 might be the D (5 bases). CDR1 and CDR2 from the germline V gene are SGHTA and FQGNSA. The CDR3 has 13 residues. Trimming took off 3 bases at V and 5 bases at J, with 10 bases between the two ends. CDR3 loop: CASSFDRGTEAFF. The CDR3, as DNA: TGTGCCAGCAGCTTCGATCGGGGGACTGAAGCTTTCTTT.

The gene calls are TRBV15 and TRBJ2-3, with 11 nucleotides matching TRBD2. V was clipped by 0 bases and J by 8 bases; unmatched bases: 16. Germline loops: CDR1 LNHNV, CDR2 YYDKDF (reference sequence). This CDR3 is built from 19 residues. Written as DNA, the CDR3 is TGTGCCACCAGCAGAGATACTCGGCCTAGCGGGAGGAATCTAGGTACGCAGTATTTT. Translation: CATSRDTRPSGRNLGTQYF.

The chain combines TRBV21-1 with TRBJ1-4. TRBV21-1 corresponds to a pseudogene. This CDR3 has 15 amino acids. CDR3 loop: CASNSPMDWNEKLFF. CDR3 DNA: TGTGCCAGCAACTCCCCCATGGACTGGAATGAAAAACTGTTTTTT.

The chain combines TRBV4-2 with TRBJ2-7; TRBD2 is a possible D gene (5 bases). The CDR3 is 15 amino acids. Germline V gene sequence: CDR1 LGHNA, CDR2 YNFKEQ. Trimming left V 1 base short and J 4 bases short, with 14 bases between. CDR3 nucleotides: TGTGCCAGCAGCCAAGGACTATCCAGCTCTTACGAGCAGTACTTC. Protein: CASSQGLSSSYEQYF.

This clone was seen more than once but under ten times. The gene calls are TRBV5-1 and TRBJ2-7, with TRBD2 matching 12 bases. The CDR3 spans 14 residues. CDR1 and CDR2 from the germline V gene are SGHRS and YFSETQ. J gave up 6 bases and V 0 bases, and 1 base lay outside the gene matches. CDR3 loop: CASSLELAGGEQYF. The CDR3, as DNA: TGCGCCAGCAGCTTGGAACTAGCGGGGGGCGAGCAGTACTTC.

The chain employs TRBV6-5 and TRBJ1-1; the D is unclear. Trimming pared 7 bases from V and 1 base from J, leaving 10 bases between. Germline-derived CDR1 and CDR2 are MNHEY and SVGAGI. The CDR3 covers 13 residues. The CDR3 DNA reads TGTGCCAGCACTAAGCCGGGGAACACTGAAGCTTTCTTT. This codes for CASTKPGNTEAFF.

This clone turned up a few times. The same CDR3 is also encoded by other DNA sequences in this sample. The DNA of the CDR3 is TGCGCCAGCAGCTTCGGACAGGGGAACACTGAAGCTTTCTTT. Residues: CASSFGQGNTEAFF. This chain connects TRBV5-1 to TRBJ1-1; 8 nucleotides agree with TRBD1. Germline assignment: CDR1 SGHRS and CDR2 YFSETQ. The CDR3 contains 14 residues. Germline trimming cut 2 bases from V and 1 base from J; bases unmatched to any gene: 1.

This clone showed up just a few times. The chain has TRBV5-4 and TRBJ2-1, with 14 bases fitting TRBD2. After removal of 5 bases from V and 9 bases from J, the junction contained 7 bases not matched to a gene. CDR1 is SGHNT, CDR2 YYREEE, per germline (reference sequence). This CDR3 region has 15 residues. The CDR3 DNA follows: TGTGCCAGCAGTTCGACTAGCGGGGGGGTTGCTGAGCAGTTCTTC. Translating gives CASSSTSGGVAEQFF.

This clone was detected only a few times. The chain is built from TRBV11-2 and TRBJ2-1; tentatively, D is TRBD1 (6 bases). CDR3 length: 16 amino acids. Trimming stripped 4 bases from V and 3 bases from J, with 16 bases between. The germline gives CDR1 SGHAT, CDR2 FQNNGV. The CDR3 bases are TGTGCCAGCAGCTCTCTTACAGGGCCCCGCTACAATGAGCAGTTCTTC. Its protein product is CASSSLTGPRYNEQFF.

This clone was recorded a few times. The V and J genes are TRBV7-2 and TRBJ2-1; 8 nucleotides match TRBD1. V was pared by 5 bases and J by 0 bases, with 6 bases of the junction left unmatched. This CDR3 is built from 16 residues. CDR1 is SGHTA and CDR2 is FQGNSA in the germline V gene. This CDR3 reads CASSIRGQGSYNEQFF. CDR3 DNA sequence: TGTGCCAGCAGCATACGTGGACAGGGCTCCTACAATGAGCAGTTCTTC.

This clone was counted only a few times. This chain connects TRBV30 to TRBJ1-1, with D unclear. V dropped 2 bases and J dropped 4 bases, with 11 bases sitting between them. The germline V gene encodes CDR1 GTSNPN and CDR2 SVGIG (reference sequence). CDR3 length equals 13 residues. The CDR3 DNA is TGTGCCTGGAGTTCTGCACAGTCCACTGAAGCTTTCTTT. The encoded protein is CAWSSAQSTEAFF.

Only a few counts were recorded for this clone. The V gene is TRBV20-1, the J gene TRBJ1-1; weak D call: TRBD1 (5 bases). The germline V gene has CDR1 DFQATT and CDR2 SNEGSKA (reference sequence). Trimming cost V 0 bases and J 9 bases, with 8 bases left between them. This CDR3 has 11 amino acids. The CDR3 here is CSARDRAKAFF. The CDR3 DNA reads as TGCAGTGCTAGAGACAGGGCTAAAGCTTTCTTT.

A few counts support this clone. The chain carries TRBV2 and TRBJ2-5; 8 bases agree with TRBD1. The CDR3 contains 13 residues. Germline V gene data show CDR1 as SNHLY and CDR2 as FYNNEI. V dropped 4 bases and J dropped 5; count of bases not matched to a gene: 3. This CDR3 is CASSAGGAETQYF. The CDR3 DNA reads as TGTGCCAGCAGTGCAGGGGGCGCTGAGACCCAGTACTTC.

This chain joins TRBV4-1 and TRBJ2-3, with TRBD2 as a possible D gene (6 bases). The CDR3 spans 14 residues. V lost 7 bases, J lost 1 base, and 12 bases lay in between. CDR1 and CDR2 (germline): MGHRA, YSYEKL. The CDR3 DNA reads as TGCGCCAGCAATTTGGCTAGCGGCACAGATACGCAGTATTTT. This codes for CASNLASGTDTQYF.

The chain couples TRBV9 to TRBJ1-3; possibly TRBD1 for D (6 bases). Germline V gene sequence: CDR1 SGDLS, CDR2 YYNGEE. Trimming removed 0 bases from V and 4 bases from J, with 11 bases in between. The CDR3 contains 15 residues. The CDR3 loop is CASSVAWQGGNTIYF. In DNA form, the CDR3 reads TGTGCCAGCAGCGTAGCTTGGCAGGGGGGAAACACCATATATTTT.